This TCR beta chain was documented in a study of shared clonotypes between healthy human individuals. Only in-frame clones appear in the TCRdb table, and some are missing; sequencing was by immunoSEQ multiplex PCR. Of some 2,400,000 clones in the sample, 90% to 97% were seen once. This clone was recorded once. CDR3 length equals 16 residues. Germline V CDR1 and CDR2: MNHEY, SMNVEV (reference sequence). V lost 5 bases to trimming and J lost 4 bases, with 20 bases between them. Every donor was a Caucasian adult from Nashville, Tennessee. The receptor was derived from a young man in good health. The chain links TRBV27 to TRBJ2-5; weak D call: TRBD2 (6 bases). Sequencing used naive CD4+ T cells sorted from blood. Subset meaning: CD45RA+ positively selected. CDR3 residues: CASSRWQPKGGETQYF. In nucleotides, the CDR3 is TGTGCCAGCAGTAGGTGGCAGCCGAAGGGAGGAGAGACCCAGTACTTC.